One and the same sample provided the 9 T cell receptor beta chains below, sequenced in a study of T-cell memory formation after mild COVID-19. TCRdb re-analysed the 5' RACE reads in MiXCR, keeping a single row per CDR3 protein. The profile covers about 210,000 distinct CDR3 sequences, with over 9.5% appearing a single time and around 3.3% taken by the ten largest. Sample: PBMCs or a T cell subset sorted from them (not recorded which). These receptors all stem from a man younger than 35 who had mild COVID-19 (a few samples of this study predate the infection). Cell type and time point are not known.

This clonotype appeared many times. The rearrangement joins TRBV24-1 to TRBJ2-5; possible D gene TRBD2, 7 bases. The CDR3 is made up of 15 amino acids. CDR1 KGHDR and CDR2 SFDVKD come from the germline V gene. V lost 3 bases, J lost 5 bases, and 15 bases lay in between. For the CDR3, the DNA is TGTGCCACCAGTGATACGGGGGGCCCCCGGGAGACCCAGTACTTC. The encoded protein is CATSDTGGPRETQYF.

In this sample, this clonotype turned up a few times. The chain uses TRBV24-1 and TRBJ2-1, with 15 bases identical to TRBD2. This CDR3 has 18 residues. Trimming removed 3 bases from V and 4 bases from J; junction bases left unmatched: 6. The V gene's germline CDR1 is KGHDR and CDR2 SFDVKD. The CDR3 reads CATSDPGLAGGPYNEQFF. DNA for the CDR3: TGTGCCACCAGTGATCCGGGACTAGCGGGGGGCCCGTACAATGAGCAGTTCTTC.

The genes are TRBV7-8 and TRBJ1-5, with a weak D call TRBD1 (5 bases). The CDR3 covers 17 residues. The V end was cut by 2 bases, the J end by 6 bases, with 20 bases between. Germline V gives CDR1 SGHVS, CDR2 FQNEAQ. CDR3: CASSLWPRGSIGQPQHF. DNA for the CDR3: TGTGCCAGCAGCTTATGGCCTCGGGGGAGTATCGGTCAGCCCCAGCATTTT.

The J gene is TRBJ1-6, the V gene TRBV5-5, with 7 nucleotides matching TRBD1. The ends lost 7 bases at V and 8 bases at J; junction bases unmatched: 6. CDR1 and CDR2 (germline): SGHKS, YYEKEE (reference sequence). The CDR3 runs to 13 residues. CDR3 region: CASSRRGDSPLHF. For the CDR3, the DNA is TGTGCCAGCTCCCGCAGGGGGGATTCACCCCTCCACTTT.

Of note for this clonotype: The CDR3 carries no conserved terminal phenylalanine or tryptophan, so it likely arises from a read error. The CDR3 reads CASTRQIWGPHGYTL. As DNA, the CDR3 is TGTGCCAGCACCCGACAGATCTGGGGACCGCATGGCTACACCTTA. V gene TRBV6-5 combines with J gene TRBJ1-2; TRBD1 is a possible D gene (5 bases). CDR1 is MNHEY, CDR2 SVGAGI, per germline. This CDR3 has 15 residues. The ends were cut back, 7 bases at V and 6 bases at J, with 21 bases in the middle.

This clonotype showed up just a few times. The gene calls are TRBV6-1 and TRBJ2-7; D uncertain. The V end was cut by 5 bases, the J end by 5 bases, with 22 bases between. The CDR3 covers 16 residues. Germline assignment: CDR1 MNHNS and CDR2 SASEGT. As DNA, the CDR3 is TGTGCCAGCAGTCGTTCTCGGTCAAGGTTAAACGACGAGCAGTACGTC. Protein product: CASSRSRSRLNDEQYV.

The chain has TRBV9 and TRBJ2-1, with a tentative D call TRBD1 (6 bases). The germline CDR1 and CDR2 sequences are SGDLS and YYNGEE. The ends were cut back, 0 bases at V and 4 bases at J, with 17 bases in the middle. The CDR3 is made up of 17 amino acids. The CDR3 here is CASSVGARDNRYNEQFF. CDR3 bases: TGTGCCAGCAGCGTAGGTGCCCGGGACAATCGATACAATGAGCAGTTCTTC.

The chain combines TRBV5-1 with TRBJ2-7, with TRBD2 matching over 8 bases. V gave up 2 bases and J gave up 3 bases; unmatched junction bases: 4. Germline V gene lookup returns CDR1 SGHRS and CDR2 YFSETQ. This CDR3 region has 14 residues. DNA of the CDR3: TGCGCCAGCAGCTTAGGACTAGCCGTCTACGAGCAGTACTTC. It translates to CASSLGLAVYEQYF.

This clonotype showed up just a few times. The chain recombines TRBV11-3 with TRBJ2-1; either TRBD1 or TRBD2 may supply D (7 bases each). The germline V and J ends were trimmed by 5 bases and 7 bases, with 18 bases remaining between them. The germline CDR1 and CDR2 sequences are SGHNT and YENEEA. The CDR3 has 15 residues. The CDR3 nucleotides read TGTGCCAGCAGCCAAAACGCAGGGGGAGGGAATGAGCAGTTCTTC. Translating it yields CASSQNAGGGNEQFF.